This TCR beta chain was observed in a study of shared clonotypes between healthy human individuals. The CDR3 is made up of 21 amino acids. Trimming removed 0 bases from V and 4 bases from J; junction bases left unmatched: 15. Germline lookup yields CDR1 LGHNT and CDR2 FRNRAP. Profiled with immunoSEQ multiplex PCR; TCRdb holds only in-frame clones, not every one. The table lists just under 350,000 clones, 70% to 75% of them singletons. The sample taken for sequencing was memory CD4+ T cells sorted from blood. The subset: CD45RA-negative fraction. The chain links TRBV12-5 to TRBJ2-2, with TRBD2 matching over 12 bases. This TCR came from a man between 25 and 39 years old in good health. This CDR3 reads CASGLVDRLAGGPGSTGELFF. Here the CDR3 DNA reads TGTGCTAGTGGTTTGGTAGATAGGCTAGCGGGAGGGCCCGGGAGCACCGGGGAGCTGTTTTTT.